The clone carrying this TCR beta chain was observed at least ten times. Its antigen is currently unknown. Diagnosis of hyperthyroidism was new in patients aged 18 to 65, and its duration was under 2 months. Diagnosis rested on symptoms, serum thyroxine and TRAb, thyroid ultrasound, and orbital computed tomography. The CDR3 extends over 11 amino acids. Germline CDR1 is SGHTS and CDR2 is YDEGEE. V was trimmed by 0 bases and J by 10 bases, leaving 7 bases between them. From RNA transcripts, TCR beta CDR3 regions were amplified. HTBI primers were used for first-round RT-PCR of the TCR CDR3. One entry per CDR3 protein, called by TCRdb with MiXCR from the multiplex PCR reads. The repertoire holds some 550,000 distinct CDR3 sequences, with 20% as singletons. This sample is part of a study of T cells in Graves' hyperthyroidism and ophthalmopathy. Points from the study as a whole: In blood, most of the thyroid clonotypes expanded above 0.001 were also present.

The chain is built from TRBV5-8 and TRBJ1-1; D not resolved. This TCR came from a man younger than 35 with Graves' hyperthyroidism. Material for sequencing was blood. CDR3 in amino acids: CASSLEAGAFF. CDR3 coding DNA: TGTGCCAGCAGCTTGGAGGCAGGAGCTTTCTTT. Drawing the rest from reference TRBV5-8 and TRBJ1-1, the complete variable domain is EAGVTQSPTHLIKTRGQQATLRCSPISGHTSVYWYQQALGLGLQFLLWYDEGEERNRGNFPPRFSGRQFPNYSSELNVNALELEDSALYLCASSLEAGAFFGQGTRLTVV.